Presented here are 31 T cell receptor beta chains from one specimen sequenced in a study of response to subunit inactivated influenza vaccine. TCRdb used MiXCR to reprocess the RT-PCR reads, holding one entry per CDR3 protein. The repertoire holds 700,000 to 900,000 distinct CDR3 sequences, with less than 25% as singletons. This sample comprised PBMCs from blood, obtained 5 to 6 days after vaccination. These receptor sequences come from a man aged 45-60 years who received an inactivated influenza vaccine.

The chain is built from TRBV7-2 and TRBJ2-3; D gene ambiguous. Trimming removed 5 bases at V and 7 bases at J, with 10 bases between. The CDR3 runs 12 residues. In germline, CDR1 is SGHTA, CDR2 FQGNSA. DNA for the CDR3: TGTGCCAGCAGCCTAGGTATGAATACGCAGTATTTT. This codes for CASSLGMNTQYF.

The chain recombines TRBV12-3 or TRBV12-4 with TRBJ2-3, with 9 bases lining up with TRBD2. The CDR3 extends over 18 amino acids. Trimming at V came to 6 bases and at J to 2 bases, leaving 15 bases not matched to a gene. DNA for the CDR3: TGTGCCAGCAGCAAACCGCGCGGTCTAGCGGGGCTCACAGATACGCAGTATTTT. Protein sequence: CASSKPRGLAGLTDTQYF.

The chain recombines TRBV6-5 with TRBJ1-6; 7 nucleotides align to TRBD1. Germline-derived CDR1 and CDR2 are MNHEY and SVGAGI. With V trimmed by 4 bases and J by 1 base, 7 bases remained unmatched. The length of the CDR3 is 17 residues. The CDR3: CASSFLDRLSYNSPLHF. The CDR3 coding sequence is TGTGCCAGCAGTTTCCTGGACAGGTTGTCCTATAATTCACCCCTCCACTTT.

This clonotype was picked up a small number of times. This chain links TRBV2 with TRBJ2-7; 10 bases map to TRBD1. Per the germline V gene, CDR1 is SNHLY and CDR2 is FYNNEI. The length of the CDR3 is 15 residues. The V gene end was trimmed by 7 bases and the J gene end by 5 bases; junction bases not matched to a gene: 11. The CDR3 nucleotides read TGTGCCAGCACTTTCACCGGGACAGGGGCAAACGAGCAGTACTTC. Protein: CASTFTGTGANEQYF.

This clonotype was seen only a few times. This chain connects TRBV20-1 to TRBJ2-1, with TRBD2 matching over 11 bases. Germline CDR1 and CDR2: DFQATT and SNEGSKA (reference sequence). The CDR3 spans 15 residues. V shed 5 bases and J 7 bases; nucleotides not matched to a gene: 10. DNA of the CDR3: TGCAGTGCTGTACCACTAGCGGGAGTGAGGAATGAGCAGTTCTTC. This encodes CSAVPLAGVRNEQFF.

This clonotype was counted a few times. At one boundary the junction diverges from the germline segment, which might be a read error. The chain joins TRBV28 to TRBJ2-5, with D perhaps matching TRBD1 (6 bases). The length of the CDR3 is 14 residues. Germline CDR1 MDHEN, CDR2 SYDVKM. The CDR3 DNA sequence: TGCGCTCTTTCGATGGGGGCTTCCCGGGAGACCCAGTACTTC. Its translation is CALSMGASRETQYF.

The chain uses TRBV12-3 or TRBV12-4 and TRBJ2-5, with TRBD1 identical over 11 bases. The CDR3 contains 15 residues. V shed 2 bases and J 6 bases; nucleotides not matched to a gene: 5. The CDR3, as DNA: TGTGCCAGCAGTTTAAAGGGACAGGGGGGAAAGACCCAGTACTTC. It yields the protein CASSLKGQGGKTQYF.

This clonotype was seen repeatedly, ten times or more. The CDR3 loop reads CSASPGGPTDTQYF. DNA of the CDR3: TGCAGTGCTAGTCCGGGGGGCCCCACAGATACGCAGTATTTT. The V and J genes are TRBV20-1 and TRBJ2-3; perhaps TRBD2 as D (7 bases). The germline V and J ends were trimmed by 3 bases and 2 bases, with 12 bases remaining between them. The CDR3 covers 14 residues. The germline V gene encodes CDR1 DFQATT and CDR2 SNEGSKA (reference sequence).

This clonotype was recorded many times. V usage is TRBV29-1 and J usage is TRBJ1-5; D possibly corresponds to TRBD1 (6 bases). Germline CDR1 is SQVTM and CDR2 is ANQGSEA. The CDR3 loop spans 13 amino acids. With 5 bases removed from V and 7 bases from J, the gap between germline ends came to 15 bases. CDR3 sequence: CSVWGGGTQPQHF. The CDR3 bases are TGCAGCGTTTGGGGCGGGGGCACCCAGCCCCAGCATTTT.

This clonotype was picked up a small number of times. CDR3 in amino acids: CAISAWDGYTF. Written as DNA, the CDR3 is TGTGCCATATCAGCGTGGGATGGCTACACCTTC. The chain has TRBV6-6 and TRBJ1-2; D is uncertain. This CDR3 comprises 11 residues. The V end was cut by 10 bases, the J end by 6 bases, with 12 bases between. The V gene's germline CDR1 is MNHNY and CDR2 SVGAGI (reference sequence).

The chain couples TRBV15 to TRBJ1-5; tentative D call: TRBD1 (5 bases). The CDR3 sequence is 16 residues long. Germline assignment: CDR1 LNHNV and CDR2 YYDKDF (reference sequence). V lost 3 bases to trimming and J lost 3 bases, with 15 bases between them. CDR3 nucleotides: TGTGCCACCAGCAGTGAGGACAAAGGGAACAATCAGCCCCAGCATTTT. It yields the protein CATSSEDKGNNQPQHF.

In this sample, this clonotype turned up a few times. V usage is TRBV28 and J usage is TRBJ1-4; D uncertain. From germline, CDR1 is MDHEN and CDR2 SYDVKM. The CDR3 extends over 15 amino acids. Trimming took 1 base from V and 7 from J, leaving 13 bases between them. CDR3 sequence: CASSLFGKLAEKLFF. CDR3 coding DNA: TGTGCCAGCAGTTTATTCGGCAAGTTAGCTGAAAAACTGTTTTTT.

The chain recombines TRBV29-1 with TRBJ2-1, with TRBD2 matching 8 bases. With 5 bases clipped from V and 9 bases from J, the junction kept 3 bases outside the gene matches. CDR1 and CDR2 (germline): SQVTM, ANQGSEA. The CDR3 spans 11 residues. The CDR3 sequence: CSVPTSVEQFF. The CDR3 nucleotides read TGCAGCGTTCCGACTAGCGTTGAGCAGTTCTTC.

The rearrangement uses TRBV2 and TRBJ1-5; no definite D call. In germline, CDR1 is SNHLY, CDR2 FYNNEI. V was clipped by 1 base and J by 0 bases, with 10 bases between them. The CDR3 runs 16 residues. The CDR3 spells CASSEVSRYSNQPQHF. In nucleotides, the CDR3 is TGTGCCAGCAGTGAAGTCAGTCGTTATAGCAATCAGCCCCAGCATTTT.

This clonotype appeared a few times. The chain links TRBV28 to TRBJ2-1; 9 nucleotides agree with TRBD2. Trimming cost V 6 bases and J 6 bases; bases outside gene matches: 15. The CDR3 is 17 residues long. Germline-derived CDR1 and CDR2 are MDHEN and SYDVKM. This chain's CDR3 is CASSILWASGTPNEQFF. Here the CDR3 DNA reads TGTGCCAGCAGCATTCTCTGGGCTAGCGGGACTCCCAATGAGCAGTTCTTC.

This chain links TRBV5-1 with TRBJ1-1, with D tentatively TRBD1 (6 bases). Germline assignment: CDR1 SGHRS and CDR2 YFSETQ. The CDR3 loop spans 16 amino acids. The V end was cut by 4 bases, the J end by 3 bases, with 19 bases between. Here the CDR3 reads CASSRMADRMDTEAFF. The CDR3 DNA reads TGCGCCAGCAGCCGAATGGCAGACAGGATGGACACTGAAGCTTTCTTT.

The rearrangement uses TRBV5-1 and TRBJ2-1; D ambiguous. Germline V gene data show CDR1 as SGHRS and CDR2 as YFSETQ. The CDR3 runs 17 residues. The V end was cut by 0 bases, the J end by 9 bases, with 22 bases between. CDR3 region: CASSLASLFTANSEQFF. The DNA for the CDR3 is TGCGCCAGCAGCTTGGCTTCGTTGTTTACAGCTAATAGTGAGCAGTTCTTC.

This chain connects TRBV4-1 to TRBJ2-7, with 7 bases identical to TRBD2. In germline, CDR1 is MGHRA, CDR2 YSYEKL. V lost 0 bases, J lost 5 bases, and 10 bases stayed unmatched. The CDR3 totals 16 residues. The DNA of the CDR3 is TGCGCCAGCAGCCAAGATTTAGGACTAGGTCGAGACGAGCAGTACTTC. Translated: CASSQDLGLGRDEQYF.

This chain connects TRBV6-2 or TRBV6-3 to TRBJ2-1; TRBD2 agrees at 8 bases. Germline V gene lookup returns CDR1 MNHEY and CDR2 SVGEGT. This CDR3 is built from 12 residues. The V gene end was trimmed by 5 bases and the J gene end by 11 bases; junction bases not matched to a gene: 5. This CDR3 reads CASSDKREKQFF. The CDR3 nucleotides read TGTGCCAGCAGTGACAAGCGGGAGAAGCAGTTCTTC.

This clonotype was seen a handful of times. The CDR3 sequence is CASSPPTVGGDTQYF. CDR3 coding DNA: TGTGCCAGCTCACCACCGACGGTGGGGGGAGATACGCAGTATTTT. V gene TRBV18 combines with J gene TRBJ2-3, with D possibly TRBD2 on 6 matching bases. This CDR3 is built from 15 residues. CDR1 is KGHSH and CDR2 is LQKENI in the germline V gene. The ends were cut back, 0 bases at V and 5 bases at J, with 12 bases in the middle.

The chain couples TRBV6-5 to TRBJ1-1; tentative D call: TRBD1 (5 bases). V was shortened by 3 bases and J by 5 bases, with 13 bases between the two germline ends. This CDR3 region has 14 residues. CDR1 MNHEY and CDR2 SVGAGI come from the germline V gene. CDR3 loop: CASSYGGSGTEAFF. CDR3 bases: TGTGCCAGCAGTTATGGGGGATCGGGAACTGAAGCTTTCTTT.

The V call is TRBV24-1, the J call TRBJ2-3, with D unclear. The V gene lost 2 bases and the J gene lost 0 bases, with 11 bases spanning the gap. CDR1 KGHDR and CDR2 SFDVKD come from the germline V gene. CDR3 length: 16 residues. CDR3 sequence (DNA): TGTGCCACCAGTGATTCCCTCCGGGTGAGCACAGATACGCAGTATTTT. It yields the protein CATSDSLRVSTDTQYF.

This clonotype was seen a few times. The chain couples TRBV2 to TRBJ2-5; D is undetermined. V gave up 2 bases and J gave up 2 bases, with 6 bases separating them. This CDR3 region has 13 residues. Germline V lookup: CDR1 SNHLY, CDR2 FYNNEI. The CDR3 bases are TGTGCCAGCAGTGAATCGATACAAGAGACCCAGTACTTC. Its translation is CASSESIQETQYF.

This chain joins TRBV2 and TRBJ2-7; TRBD1 agrees at 7 bases. The CDR3 is 13 residues long. V dropped 8 bases and J dropped 6; count of bases not matched to a gene: 10. Germline lookup yields CDR1 SNHLY and CDR2 FYNNEI. The chain's CDR3 is CASGRQGSSEQYF. CDR3 sequence (DNA): TGTGCCAGCGGCCGACAGGGCTCGTCCGAGCAGTACTTC.

This clonotype was observed once. The chain uses TRBV27 and TRBJ2-5, with 7 bases fitting TRBD1. This CDR3 is built from 15 residues. The V gene end was trimmed by 4 bases and the J gene end by 3 bases; junction bases not matched to a gene: 8. Germline V gene lookup returns CDR1 MNHEY and CDR2 SMNVEV (reference sequence). The CDR3 DNA follows: TGTGCCAGCAGTTCAACCGGGACAGAGAAAGAGACCCAGTACTTC. Its translation is CASSSTGTEKETQYF.

This clonotype was seen many times. V and J are TRBV12-3 or TRBV12-4 and TRBJ1-4; D is undetermined. The CDR3 has 14 amino acids. V lost 3 bases to trimming and J lost 5 bases, with 10 bases between them. CDR3 DNA sequence: TGTGCCAGCAGTTTGAACAGCCGCAATGAAAAACTGTTTTTT. Its protein product is CASSLNSRNEKLFF.

V usage is TRBV4-3 and J usage is TRBJ2-1, with 7 positions matching TRBD1. CDR1 and CDR2 from the germline V gene are LGHNA and YSLEER. This CDR3 is 16 amino acids long. The ends lost 2 bases at V and 3 bases at J; junction bases unmatched: 7. CDR3 region: CASSQNRGGFYNEQFF. CDR3 nucleotide sequence: TGCGCCAGCAGCCAAAACAGGGGTGGCTTCTACAATGAGCAGTTCTTC.

The CDR3 nucleotides are TGTGCCAGCAGTCATTCGGTAGATACGCAGTATTTT. This translates into CASSHSVDTQYF. The chain recombines TRBV12-3 or TRBV12-4 with TRBJ2-3, with D unresolved. There are 12 residues in the CDR3. Trimming removed 5 bases at V and 5 bases at J, with 8 bases between.

The chain uses TRBV18 and TRBJ2-1; 11 bases align to TRBD1. The germline V gene has CDR1 KGHSH and CDR2 LQKENI. The length of the CDR3 is 17 residues. V shed 6 bases, J shed 7 bases, and the junction held 14 bases outside the gene matches. The DNA for the CDR3 is TGTGCCAGCTCCCCGCGCAACCAGGACAGGGGGCGTAATGAGCAGTTCTTC. This gives the protein CASSPRNQDRGRNEQFF.

V is TRBV12-3 or TRBV12-4 and J is TRBJ2-1; D might be TRBD2 (5 bases). The CDR3 covers 17 residues. Trimming stripped 5 bases from V and 4 bases from J, with 21 bases between. The CDR3 loop is CASSDRRPVPAYNEQFF. The DNA for the CDR3 is TGTGCCAGCAGTGACCGGAGGCCTGTGCCGGCATACAATGAGCAGTTCTTC.

The chain recombines TRBV20-1 with TRBJ2-5, with TRBD2 matching 8 bases. V gave up 3 bases and J gave up 3 bases; unmatched junction bases: 6. The CDR3 sequence is 14 residues long. Germline V gene lookup returns CDR1 DFQATT and CDR2 SNEGSKA (reference sequence). The CDR3 region has the DNA TGCAGTGCTAGTGCTACTAGCGGAGAAGAGACCCAGTACTTC. Encoded protein: CSASATSGEETQYF.